Below, 23 T cell receptor beta chains from the same sample are listed, as sequenced in a study of PD-1 blockade in classical Hodgkin lymphoma. The table came from immunoSEQ multiplex PCR; TCRdb's copy has only in-frame clones and leaves some out. The data show over 10,000 clones, with about 88% seen just once and approximately 35% held by the top ten. All trial patients relapsed after autologous stem cell transplantation. The sample consisted of peripheral blood mononuclear cells (PBMCs), taken at baseline. Receptors were obtained from a human donor with classical Hodgkin lymphoma.

The rearrangement joins TRBV5-3 to TRBJ2-2; either TRBD1 or TRBD2 may fit D (6 bases each). TRBV5-3 qualifies as an ORF whose function is uncertain. CDR3 length: 15 amino acids. V lost 4 bases to trimming and J lost 3 bases, with 13 bases between them. The CDR3 nucleotides are TGTGCCAGAAGCGCCGACAGGAGGGACACCGGGGAGCTGTTTTTT. This codes for CARSADRRDTGELFF.

This clone was observed once. The chain couples TRBV7-9 to TRBJ2-7, with 8 bases identical to TRBD1. V trimming: 1 base; J trimming: 4 bases; junction bases outside the gene matches: 6. Germline V gives CDR1 SEHNR, CDR2 FQNEAQ (reference sequence). This CDR3 has 15 residues. CDR3 protein: CASSLGQGAGYEQYF. CDR3 DNA: TGTGCCAGCAGCTTAGGTCAGGGGGCGGGATACGAGCAGTACTTC.

The chain has TRBV27 and TRBJ1-1; 8 nucleotides align to TRBD1. V gave up 0 bases and J gave up 8 bases; unmatched junction bases: 2. Germline CDR1 is MNHEY and CDR2 is SMNVEV (reference sequence). The CDR3 consists of 13 residues. In DNA, the CDR3 is TGTGCCAGCAGTTTATCGGACAGGGCCGAAGCTTTCTTT. Its translation is CASSLSDRAEAFF.

This clone has a single count. The chain is built from TRBV6-6 and TRBJ2-7; D call uncertain. This CDR3 spans 15 amino acids. CDR1 and CDR2 from the germline V gene are MNHNY and SVGAGI (reference sequence). The V end was cut by 2 bases, the J end by 1 base, with 12 bases between. The CDR3 sequence: CASSYGSGRSYEQYF. CDR3 nucleotides: TGTGCCAGCAGTTACGGTTCGGGCAGGTCCTACGAGCAGTACTTC.

This clone has just a few counts. The chain has TRBV2 and TRBJ1-2, with a weak D call TRBD1 (5 bases). V dropped 2 bases and J dropped 8 bases, with 9 bases sitting between them. CDR1 SNHLY and CDR2 FYNNEI come from the germline V gene. This CDR3 comprises 12 residues. The CDR3 DNA sequence: TGTGCCAGCAGTGAAAGGGGTCGGGGCTACACCTTC. It translates to CASSERGRGYTF.

This chain links TRBV27 with TRBJ1-2, with 8 bases fitting TRBD1. Germline V lookup: CDR1 MNHEY, CDR2 SMNVEV (reference sequence). CDR3 length: 16 amino acids. Germline trimming cut 5 bases from V and 7 bases from J; bases unmatched to any gene: 15. CDR3 nucleotide sequence: TGTGCCAGCAGTCCCGCAAAGCAGGGGGCGGTCGGTGGCTACACCTTC. It codes for CASSPAKQGAVGGYTF.

The sample holds a few counts of this clone. The chain is built from TRBV11-1 and TRBJ2-5; D gene uncertain. V was shortened by 4 bases and J by 2 bases, with 17 bases between the two germline ends. CDR1 and CDR2 (germline): SGHAT, FQDESV (reference sequence). The CDR3 spans 16 residues. As DNA, the CDR3 is TGTGCCAGCAGCTGGAAGTTGGCAGGCAATCAAGAGACCCAGTACTTC. This translates into CASSWKLAGNQETQYF. The variable domain in full, with the rest retrieved from reference TRBV11-1 and TRBJ2-5, is EAEVAQSPRYKITEKSQAVAFWCDPISGHATLYWYRQILGQGPELLVQFQDESVVDDSQLPKDRFSAERLKGVDSTLKIQPAELGDSAMYLCASSWKLAGNQETQYFGPGTRLLVL.

The gene calls are TRBV5-1 and TRBJ1-3, with 8 bases lining up with TRBD1. CDR1 SGHRS and CDR2 YFSETQ come from the germline V gene. V was pared by 0 bases and J by 3 bases, with 8 bases of the junction left unmatched. The CDR3 has 17 residues. The CDR3 region is CASSLGQGSFFGNTIYF. The CDR3, as DNA: TGCGCCAGCAGCTTGGGACAGGGGTCTTTTTTTGGAAACACCATATATTTT.

V gene TRBV2 combines with J gene TRBJ2-7; TRBD1 aligns across 7 bases. CDR3 size: 14 residues. Germline V gene sequence: CDR1 SNHLY, CDR2 FYNNEI. V shed 6 bases and J 0 bases; nucleotides not matched to a gene: 5. In DNA, the CDR3 is TGTGCCAGCAGCTGGGACAGTAGCTCCTACGAGCAGTACTTC. It yields the protein CASSWDSSSYEQYF. Looking up the rest from reference TRBV2 and TRBJ2-7 gives the full variable domain: EPEVTQTPSHQVTQMGQEVILRCVPISNHLYFYWYRQILGQKVEFLVSFYNNEISEKSEIFDDQFSVERPDGSNFTLKIRSTKLEDSAMYFCASSWDSSSYEQYFGPGTRLTVT.

About this clone: The junction departs from the called germline gene at one end, perhaps through a read error. This rearrangement joins TRBV7-7 to TRBJ2-5; 9 bases agree with TRBD2. The CDR3 totals 14 residues. Germline loops: CDR1 SSHAT, CDR2 FNYEAQ (reference sequence). The CDR3 DNA sequence: TGTGCTAGCAGTTCGGGACTAGCATCCGAGACCCAGTACTTC. It encodes CASSSGLASETQYF.

The gene calls are TRBV6-1 and TRBJ2-5; D gene ambiguous. This CDR3 contains 11 residues. With 5 bases removed from V and 7 bases from J, the gap between germline ends came to 8 bases. CDR1 and CDR2 from the germline V gene are MNHNS and SASEGT. The CDR3, as DNA: TGTGCCAGCAGTCAAAAGGTGACCCAGTACTTC. It codes for CASSQKVTQYF.

The V gene is TRBV30, the J gene TRBJ2-5; D might be TRBD1 or TRBD2, each matching 5 bases. The CDR3 length is 13 residues. Trimming took 5 bases from V and 9 from J, leaving 19 bases between them. Germline V lookup: CDR1 GTSNPN, CDR2 SVGIG (reference sequence). The CDR3 nucleotides read TGTGCCTGGCTGGGGGAATTCAGGGAATCCCAGTACTTC. It yields the protein CAWLGEFRESQYF.

The DNA for the CDR3 is TGTGCCAGCAGTTACTCCCGAGGGAATGAAAAACTGTTTTTT. Translation gives CASSYSRGNEKLFF. J is TRBJ1-4 and V is TRBV6-6; no firm D call. V gave up 0 bases and J gave up 5 bases, with 7 bases separating them. CDR1 is MNHNY and CDR2 is SVGAGI in the germline V gene (reference sequence). The length of the CDR3 is 14 residues.

The rearrangement uses TRBV11-2 and TRBJ2-5, with 9 bases aligning to TRBD1. The CDR3 has 15 amino acids. J was trimmed by 7 bases and V by 5 bases; bases with no gene match: 11. The germline gives CDR1 SGHAT, CDR2 FQNNGV. The CDR3 loop is CASSQPGQGIGTQYF. The CDR3 nucleotides are TGTGCCAGCAGCCAACCGGGACAGGGAATCGGGACCCAGTACTTC. Together with reference TRBV11-2 and TRBJ2-5, the CDR3 gives the full variable domain: EAGVAQSPRYKIIEKRQSVAFWCNPISGHATLYWYQQILGQGPKLLIQFQNNGVVDDSQLPKDRFSAERLKGVDSTLKIQPAKLEDSAVYLCASSQPGQGIGTQYFGPGTRLLVL.

The chain is built from TRBV30 and TRBJ2-5, with no clear D. Trimming cost V 0 bases and J 0 bases, with 11 bases left between them. The CDR3 has 15 amino acids. Germline values: CDR1 GTSNPN, CDR2 SVGIG (reference sequence). The CDR3 DNA follows: TGTGCCTGGAGTGTCGGATTCGCGTACCAAGAGACCCAGTACTTC. Its protein is CAWSVGFAYQETQYF.

The rearrangement joins TRBV7-6 to TRBJ1-5; D gene uncertain. The V end was cut by 5 bases, the J end by 0 bases, with 5 bases between. The germline V gene has CDR1 SGHVS and CDR2 FNYEAQ. The CDR3 loop spans 13 amino acids. CDR3 in DNA: TGTGCCAGCAGCCCCAATAGCAATCAGCCCCAGCATTTT. This translates into CASSPNSNQPQHF.

The J gene is TRBJ2-3, the V gene TRBV29-1; TRBD2 agrees at 8 bases. Germline trimming cut 7 bases from V and 2 bases from J; bases unmatched to any gene: 5. The germline V gene has CDR1 SQVTM and CDR2 ANQGSEA. The CDR3 sequence is 13 residues long. Here the CDR3 DNA reads TGCAGCGCCACGACTAGCGACACAGATACGCAGTATTTT. This gives the protein CSATTSDTDTQYF.

The chain couples TRBV1 to TRBJ2-5. TRBV1 is shown as a pseudogene. This CDR3 is 16 amino acids long. CDR3 protein: CTSSQGDQGIQETQYF. DNA for the CDR3: TGCACCAGCAGCCAAGGAGATCAAGGGATCCAAGAGACCCAGTACTTC.

V usage is TRBV2 and J usage is TRBJ2-5; D may be TRBD1 (7 bases). The germline CDR1 and CDR2 sequences are SNHLY and FYNNEI. The CDR3 is 16 residues long. V was shortened by 6 bases and J by 7 bases, with 24 bases between the two germline ends. CDR3 residues: CASSGGQNFPKGTQYF. CDR3 coding DNA: TGTGCCAGCAGCGGGGGACAGAACTTCCCGAAGGGGACCCAGTACTTC.

The chain combines TRBV9 with TRBJ2-1, with D unresolved. Germline V gene lookup returns CDR1 SGDLS and CDR2 YYNGEE. The V and J ends lost 1 base and 0 bases respectively, with 5 bases between them. The CDR3 has 14 amino acids. In DNA, the CDR3 is TGTGCCAGCAGCGTAAAGAGCTCCTACAATGAGCAGTTCTTC. Protein sequence: CASSVKSSYNEQFF.

The sample holds one count of this clone. In nucleotides, the CDR3 is TGTGCCTCTTGCGAGCGGGTCTTCTCTGGGGCCAACGTCCTGACTTTC. It specifies CASCERVFSGANVLTF. The genes are TRBV19 and TRBJ2-6; weak D call: TRBD2 (6 bases). With 11 bases removed from V and 0 bases from J, the gap between germline ends came to 17 bases. The CDR3 has 16 residues. CDR1 is LNHDA and CDR2 is SQIVND in the germline V gene (reference sequence).

This chain links TRBV9 with TRBJ2-2, with a weak D call TRBD1 (5 bases). Germline loops: CDR1 SGDLS, CDR2 YYNGEE. The CDR3 contains 15 residues. Trimming left V 3 bases short and J 6 bases short, with 15 bases between. The DNA of the CDR3 is TGTGCCAGCAGCGCTATTTGGGGCCGGGCCGGGGAGCTGTTTTTT. This sequence encodes CASSAIWGRAGELFF.

The chain employs TRBV29-1 and TRBJ2-7, with 8 bases identical to TRBD1. Germline CDR1 is SQVTM and CDR2 is ANQGSEA. This CDR3 has 13 residues. The V and J ends lost 7 bases and 3 bases, in that order; junction bases with no gene match: 8. The chain's CDR3 is CSAQTGGNYEQYF. CDR3 nucleotides: TGCAGCGCGCAAACAGGGGGGAACTACGAGCAGTACTTC.